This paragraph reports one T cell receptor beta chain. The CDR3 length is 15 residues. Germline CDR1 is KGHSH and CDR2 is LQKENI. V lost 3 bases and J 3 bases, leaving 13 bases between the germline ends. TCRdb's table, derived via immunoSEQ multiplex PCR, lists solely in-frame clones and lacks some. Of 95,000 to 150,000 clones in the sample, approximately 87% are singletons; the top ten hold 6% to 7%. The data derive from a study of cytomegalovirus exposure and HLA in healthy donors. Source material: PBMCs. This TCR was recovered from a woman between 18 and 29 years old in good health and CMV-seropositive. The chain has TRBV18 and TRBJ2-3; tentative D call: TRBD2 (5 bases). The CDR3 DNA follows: TGTGCCAGCTCACCTCTGCGGGTTTCAACAGATACGCAGTATTTT. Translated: CASSPLRVSTDTQYF.